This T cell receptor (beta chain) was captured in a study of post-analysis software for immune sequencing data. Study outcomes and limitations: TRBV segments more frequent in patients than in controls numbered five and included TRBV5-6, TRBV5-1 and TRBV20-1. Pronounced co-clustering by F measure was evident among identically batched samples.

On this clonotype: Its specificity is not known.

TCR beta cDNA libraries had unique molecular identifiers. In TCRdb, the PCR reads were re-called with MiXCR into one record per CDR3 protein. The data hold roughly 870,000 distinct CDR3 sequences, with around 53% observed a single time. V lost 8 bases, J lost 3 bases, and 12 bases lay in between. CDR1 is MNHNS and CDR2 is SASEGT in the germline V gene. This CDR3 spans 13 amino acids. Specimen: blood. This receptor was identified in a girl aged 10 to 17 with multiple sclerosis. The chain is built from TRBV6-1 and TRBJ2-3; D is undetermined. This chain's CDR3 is CASWPSRTDTQYF. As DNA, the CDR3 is TGTGCCAGCTGGCCAAGCCGGACAGATACGCAGTATTTT.